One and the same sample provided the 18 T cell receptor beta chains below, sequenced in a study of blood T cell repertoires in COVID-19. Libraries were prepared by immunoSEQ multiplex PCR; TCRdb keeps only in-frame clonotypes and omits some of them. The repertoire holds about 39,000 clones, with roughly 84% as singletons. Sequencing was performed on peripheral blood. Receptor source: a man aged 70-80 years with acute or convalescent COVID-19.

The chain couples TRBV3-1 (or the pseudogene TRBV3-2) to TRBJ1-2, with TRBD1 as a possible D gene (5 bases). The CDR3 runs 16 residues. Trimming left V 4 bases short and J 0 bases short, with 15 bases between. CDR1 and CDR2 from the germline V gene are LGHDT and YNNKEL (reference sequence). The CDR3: CASSRGGDSANYGYTF. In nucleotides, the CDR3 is TGTGCCAGCAGCCGGGGAGGGGACTCAGCTAACTATGGCTACACCTTC.

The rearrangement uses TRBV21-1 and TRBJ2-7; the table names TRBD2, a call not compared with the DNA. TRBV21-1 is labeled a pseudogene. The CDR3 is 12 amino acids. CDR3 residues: CASSKWSAIPYF. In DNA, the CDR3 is TGTGCCAGCAGCAAATGGAGCGCGATCCCTTACTTC.

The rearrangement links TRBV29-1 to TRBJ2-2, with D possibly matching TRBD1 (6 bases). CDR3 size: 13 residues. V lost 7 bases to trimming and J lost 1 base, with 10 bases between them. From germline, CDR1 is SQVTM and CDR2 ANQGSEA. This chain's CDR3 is CSAVQGNTGELFF. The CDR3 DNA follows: TGCAGCGCCGTACAGGGGAACACCGGGGAGCTGTTTTTT.

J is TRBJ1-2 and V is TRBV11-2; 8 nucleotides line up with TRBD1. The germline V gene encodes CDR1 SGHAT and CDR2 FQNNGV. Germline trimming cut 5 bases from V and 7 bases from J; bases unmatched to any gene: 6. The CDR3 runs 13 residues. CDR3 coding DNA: TGTGCCAGCAGCCGGGACAGGTTTATTGGCTACACCTTC. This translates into CASSRDRFIGYTF.

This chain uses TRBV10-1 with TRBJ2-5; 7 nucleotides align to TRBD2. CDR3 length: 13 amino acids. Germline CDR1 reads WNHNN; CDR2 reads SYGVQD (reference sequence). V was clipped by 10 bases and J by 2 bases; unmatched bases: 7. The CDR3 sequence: CATPGLPQETQYF. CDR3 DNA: TGCGCCACTCCGGGACTACCTCAAGAGACCCAGTACTTC.

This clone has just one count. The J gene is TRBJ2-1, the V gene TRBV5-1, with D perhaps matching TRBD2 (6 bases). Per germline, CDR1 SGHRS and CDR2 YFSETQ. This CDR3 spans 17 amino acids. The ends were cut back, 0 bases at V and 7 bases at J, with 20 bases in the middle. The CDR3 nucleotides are TGCGCCAGCAGCTTGGTGGGGAGGTGGGCCGGTAAGAATGAGCAGTTCTTC. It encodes CASSLVGRWAGKNEQFF.

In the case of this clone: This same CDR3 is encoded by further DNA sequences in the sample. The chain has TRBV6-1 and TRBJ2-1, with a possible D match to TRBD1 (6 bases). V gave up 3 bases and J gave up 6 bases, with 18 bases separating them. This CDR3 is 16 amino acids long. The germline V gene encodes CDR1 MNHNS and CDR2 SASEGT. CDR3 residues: CASSDPGTISGNEQFF. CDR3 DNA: TGTGCCAGCAGTGACCCTGGGACAATCTCCGGCAATGAGCAGTTCTTC.

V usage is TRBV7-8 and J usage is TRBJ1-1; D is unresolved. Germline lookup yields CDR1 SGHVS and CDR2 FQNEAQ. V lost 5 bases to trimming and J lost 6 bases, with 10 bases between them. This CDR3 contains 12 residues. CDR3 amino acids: CASSPRIAEAFF. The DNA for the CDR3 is TGTGCCAGCAGCCCTAGAATCGCTGAAGCTTTCTTT.

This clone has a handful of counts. The CDR3 nucleotides read TGTGCCAGCAGCTTATCCCGACAGGGGGTCTATGGCTACACCTTC. Encoded protein: CASSLSRQGVYGYTF. This rearrangement joins TRBV7-2 to TRBJ1-2; 9 nucleotides match TRBD1. Germline CDR1 and CDR2: SGHTA and FQGNSA. The CDR3 is 15 residues long. With V trimmed by 2 bases and J by 4 bases, 5 bases remained unmatched.

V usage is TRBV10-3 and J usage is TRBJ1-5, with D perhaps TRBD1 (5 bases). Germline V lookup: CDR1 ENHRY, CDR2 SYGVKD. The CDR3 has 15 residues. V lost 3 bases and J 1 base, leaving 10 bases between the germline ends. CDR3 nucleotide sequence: TGTGCCATCAGTGAAGGACACCAGAGCAATCAGCCCCAGCATTTT. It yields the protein CAISEGHQSNQPQHF.

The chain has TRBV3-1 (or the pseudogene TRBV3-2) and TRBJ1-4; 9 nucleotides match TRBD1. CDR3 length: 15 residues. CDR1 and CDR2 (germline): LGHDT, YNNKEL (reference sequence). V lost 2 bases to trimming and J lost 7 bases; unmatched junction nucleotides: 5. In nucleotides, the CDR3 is TGTGCCAGCAGCCAATTCCGGGACAGGGCTGAAAAACTGTTTTTT. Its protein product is CASSQFRDRAEKLFF.

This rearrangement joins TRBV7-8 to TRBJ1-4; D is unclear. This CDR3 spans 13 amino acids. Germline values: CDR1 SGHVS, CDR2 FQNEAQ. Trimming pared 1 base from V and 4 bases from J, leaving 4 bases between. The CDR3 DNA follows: TGTGCCAGCAGCTTAGGGCTTAATGAAAAACTGTTTTTT. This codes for CASSLGLNEKLFF.

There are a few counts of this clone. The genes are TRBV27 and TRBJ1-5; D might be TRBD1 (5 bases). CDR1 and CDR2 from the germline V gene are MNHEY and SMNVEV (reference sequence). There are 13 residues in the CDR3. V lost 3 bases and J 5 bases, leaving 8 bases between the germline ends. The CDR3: CASSFRGHQPQHF. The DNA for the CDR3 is TGTGCCAGCAGTTTTAGGGGCCATCAGCCCCAGCATTTT.

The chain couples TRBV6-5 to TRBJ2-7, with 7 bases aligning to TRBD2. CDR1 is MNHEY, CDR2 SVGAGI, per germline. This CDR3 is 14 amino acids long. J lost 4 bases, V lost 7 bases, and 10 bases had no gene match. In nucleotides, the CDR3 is TGTGCCAGCACCCGGGAGAGCGGGGTTTACGAGCAGTACTTC. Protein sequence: CASTRESGVYEQYF.

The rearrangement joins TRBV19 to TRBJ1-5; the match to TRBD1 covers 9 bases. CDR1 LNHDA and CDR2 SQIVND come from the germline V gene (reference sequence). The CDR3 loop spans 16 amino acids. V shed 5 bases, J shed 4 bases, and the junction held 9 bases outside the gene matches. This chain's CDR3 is CASSFLRGQGNQPQHF. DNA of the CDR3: TGTGCCAGTAGTTTCCTTCGGGGACAGGGTAATCAGCCCCAGCATTTT.

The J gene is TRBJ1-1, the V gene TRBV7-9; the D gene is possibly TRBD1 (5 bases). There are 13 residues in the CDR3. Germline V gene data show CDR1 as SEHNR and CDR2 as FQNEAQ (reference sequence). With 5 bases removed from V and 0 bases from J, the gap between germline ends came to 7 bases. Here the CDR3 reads CASSLQVNTEAFF. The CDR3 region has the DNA TGTGCCAGCAGCCTACAGGTGAACACTGAAGCTTTCTTT.

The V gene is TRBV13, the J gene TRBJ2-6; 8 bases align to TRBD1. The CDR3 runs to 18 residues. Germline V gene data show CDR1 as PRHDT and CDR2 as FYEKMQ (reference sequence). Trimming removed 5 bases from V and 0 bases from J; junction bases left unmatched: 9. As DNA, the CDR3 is TGTGCCAGCAGCCCCCGGACAGGGATAAGCTCTGGGGCCAACGTCCTGACTTTC. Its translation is CASSPRTGISSGANVLTF.

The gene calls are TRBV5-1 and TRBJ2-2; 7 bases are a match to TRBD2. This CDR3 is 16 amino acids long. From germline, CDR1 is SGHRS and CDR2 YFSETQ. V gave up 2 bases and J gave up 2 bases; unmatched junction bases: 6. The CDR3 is CASSLSGTINTGELFF. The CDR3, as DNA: TGCGCCAGCAGCTTATCCGGGACTATAAACACCGGGGAGCTGTTTTTT.